This TCR beta chain was observed in a study of CD8+ T cells in alopecia areata. Across the whole study: The study gave tofacitinib for 6 to 18 months, then 6 months off drug. Overall study results and limits: Amid tofacitinib therapy, many expanded lesional clones stayed present in scalp and blood.

CDR1 is SEHNR, CDR2 FQNEAQ, per germline (reference sequence). Between the trimmed V and J ends, which lost 5 bases and 4 bases, there was a span of 19 bases. This CDR3 region has 16 residues. Concerning this clone: No antigen is known for it.

Treatment reported: oral pan-JAK inhibitor, 5-10 mg twice daily. TCR sequencing used cDNA made by reverse transcription of extracted RNA. The method was immunoSEQ multiplex PCR; TCRdb's version includes in-frame clones alone and lacks a portion of them. The sample records under 150,000 clones, 75% to 85% being singletons. The receptor was isolated from a human donor with alopecia areata. The chain carries TRBV7-9 and TRBJ2-3; D is perhaps TRBD2 (6 bases). The source was CD8+ T cells sorted from blood, collected at week 4, from a patient treated with tofacitinib. CDR3 DNA sequence: TGTGCCAGCAGCCCTCCCCCGGGACTTGCTTCAGATACGCAGTATTTT. Its protein product is CASSPPPGLASDTQYF.